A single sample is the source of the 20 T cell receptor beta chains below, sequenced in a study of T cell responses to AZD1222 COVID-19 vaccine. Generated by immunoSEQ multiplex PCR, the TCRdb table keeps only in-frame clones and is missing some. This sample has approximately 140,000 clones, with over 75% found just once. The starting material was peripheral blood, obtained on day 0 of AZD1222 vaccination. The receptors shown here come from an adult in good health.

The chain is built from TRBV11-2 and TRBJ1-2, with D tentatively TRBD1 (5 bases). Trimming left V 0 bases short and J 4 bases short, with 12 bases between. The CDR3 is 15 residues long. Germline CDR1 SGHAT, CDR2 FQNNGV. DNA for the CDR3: TGTGCCAGCAGCTTAGATTCAGGGTCGGGCTATGGCTACACCTTC. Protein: CASSLDSGSGYGYTF. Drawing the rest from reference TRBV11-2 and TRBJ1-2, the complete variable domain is EAGVAQSPRYKIIEKRQSVAFWCNPISGHATLYWYQQILGQGPKLLIQFQNNGVVDDSQLPKDRFSAERLKGVDSTLKIQPAKLEDSAVYLCASSLDSGSGYGYTFGSGTRLTVV.

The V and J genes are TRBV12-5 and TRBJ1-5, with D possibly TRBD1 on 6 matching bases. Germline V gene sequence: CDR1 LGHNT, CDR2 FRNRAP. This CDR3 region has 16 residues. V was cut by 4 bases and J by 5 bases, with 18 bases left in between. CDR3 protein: CASGYDLQGSDQPQHF. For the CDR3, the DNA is TGTGCTAGTGGTTACGACCTACAGGGATCCGATCAGCCCCAGCATTTT.

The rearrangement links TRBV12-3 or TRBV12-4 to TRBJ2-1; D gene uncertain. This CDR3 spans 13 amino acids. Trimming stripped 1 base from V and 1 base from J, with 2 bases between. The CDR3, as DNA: TGTGCCAGCAGTTTAGGTTCCTACAATGAGCAGTTCTTC. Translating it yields CASSLGSYNEQFF.

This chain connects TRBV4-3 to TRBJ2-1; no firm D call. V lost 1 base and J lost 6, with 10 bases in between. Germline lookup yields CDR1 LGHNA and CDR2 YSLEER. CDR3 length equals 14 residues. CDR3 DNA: TGCGCCAGCAGCCAAGGGGCATGGGGCAATGAGCAGTTCTTC. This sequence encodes CASSQGAWGNEQFF.

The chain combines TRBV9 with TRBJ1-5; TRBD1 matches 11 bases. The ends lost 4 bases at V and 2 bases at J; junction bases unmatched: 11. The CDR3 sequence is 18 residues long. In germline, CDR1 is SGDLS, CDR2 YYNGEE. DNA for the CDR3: TGTGCCAGCAGCCCTGGGACAGGGGGTTTAACGGGCAATCAGCCCCAGCATTTT. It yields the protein CASSPGTGGLTGNQPQHF.

CDR3 DNA sequence: TGTGCAAGTCGCCCCCGCGGGGGGTTCAACGCCGGGGAGCTGTTTTTT. Translated, it gives CASRPRGGFNAGELFF. The chain employs TRBV12-2 and TRBJ2-2; no check of the table's D call, TRBD2, against the DNA was made. TRBV12-2 is tagged as a pseudogene. This CDR3 is 16 amino acids long.

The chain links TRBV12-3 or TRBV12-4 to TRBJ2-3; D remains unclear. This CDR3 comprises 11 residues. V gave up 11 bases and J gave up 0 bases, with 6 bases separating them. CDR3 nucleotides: TGTGCCGTCGGAAGCACAGATACGCAGTATTTT. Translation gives CAVGSTDTQYF.

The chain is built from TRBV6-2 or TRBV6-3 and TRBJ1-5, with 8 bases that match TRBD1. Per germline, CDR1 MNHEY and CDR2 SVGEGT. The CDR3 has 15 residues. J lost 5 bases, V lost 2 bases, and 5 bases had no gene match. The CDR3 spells CASSYAGGLDQPQHF. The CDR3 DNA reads TGTGCCAGCAGTTACGCAGGGGGCCTGGATCAGCCCCAGCATTTT.

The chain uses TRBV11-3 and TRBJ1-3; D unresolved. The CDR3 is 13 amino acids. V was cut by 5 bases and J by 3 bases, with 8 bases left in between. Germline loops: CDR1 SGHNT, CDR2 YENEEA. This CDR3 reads CASSGRSGNTIYF. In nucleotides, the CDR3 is TGTGCCAGCAGCGGTAGGAGTGGAAACACCATATATTTT.

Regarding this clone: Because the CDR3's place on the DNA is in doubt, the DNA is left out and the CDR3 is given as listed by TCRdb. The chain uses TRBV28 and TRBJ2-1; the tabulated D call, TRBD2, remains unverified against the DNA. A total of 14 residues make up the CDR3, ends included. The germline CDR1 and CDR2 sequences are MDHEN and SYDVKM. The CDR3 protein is CASILGLAGESAFF.

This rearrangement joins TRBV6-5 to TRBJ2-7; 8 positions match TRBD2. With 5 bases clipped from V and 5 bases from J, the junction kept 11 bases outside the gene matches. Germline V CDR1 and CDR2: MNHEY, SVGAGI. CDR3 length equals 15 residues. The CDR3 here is CASSLLAGVEDEQYF. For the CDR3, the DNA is TGTGCCAGCAGTCTTCTAGCGGGCGTAGAGGACGAGCAGTACTTC.

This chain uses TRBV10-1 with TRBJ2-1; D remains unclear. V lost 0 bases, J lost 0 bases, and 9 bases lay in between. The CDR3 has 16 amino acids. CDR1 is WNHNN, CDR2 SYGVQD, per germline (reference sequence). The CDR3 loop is CASSESFRSSYNEQFF. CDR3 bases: TGCGCCAGCAGTGAGTCGTTCAGGAGCTCCTACAATGAGCAGTTCTTC.

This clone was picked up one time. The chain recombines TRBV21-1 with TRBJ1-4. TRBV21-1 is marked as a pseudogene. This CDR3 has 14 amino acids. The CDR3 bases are TGTGCCAGCAGGGGCGGGGGAAAGGTAGAAAAACTGTTTTTT. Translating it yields CASRGGGKVEKLFF.

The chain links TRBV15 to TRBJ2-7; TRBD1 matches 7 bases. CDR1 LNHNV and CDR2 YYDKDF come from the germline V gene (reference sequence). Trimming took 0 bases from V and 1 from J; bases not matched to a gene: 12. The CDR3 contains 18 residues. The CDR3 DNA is TGTGCCACCAGCAGAGATGGGACAGCTCTTACTAATTCCTACGAGCAGTACTTC. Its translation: CATSRDGTALTNSYEQYF.

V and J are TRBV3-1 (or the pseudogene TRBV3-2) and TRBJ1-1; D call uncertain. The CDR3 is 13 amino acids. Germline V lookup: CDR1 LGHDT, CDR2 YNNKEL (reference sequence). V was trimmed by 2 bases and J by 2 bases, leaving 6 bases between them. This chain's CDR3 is CASSQSINTEAFF. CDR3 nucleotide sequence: TGTGCCAGCAGCCAATCTATCAACACTGAAGCTTTCTTT.

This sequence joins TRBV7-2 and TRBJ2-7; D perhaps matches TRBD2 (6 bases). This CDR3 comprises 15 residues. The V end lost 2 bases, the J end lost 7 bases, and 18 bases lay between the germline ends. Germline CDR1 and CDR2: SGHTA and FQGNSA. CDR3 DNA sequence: TGTGCCAGCAGCTTAACGCATTGGGGGGTTTGGGAGCAGTACTTC. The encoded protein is CASSLTHWGVWEQYF.

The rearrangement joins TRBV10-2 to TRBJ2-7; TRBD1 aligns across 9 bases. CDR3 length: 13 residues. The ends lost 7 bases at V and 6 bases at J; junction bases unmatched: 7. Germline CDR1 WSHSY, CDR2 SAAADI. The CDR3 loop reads CASTAGTGTEQYF. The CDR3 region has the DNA TGCGCCAGCACCGCCGGGACAGGGACCGAGCAGTACTTC.

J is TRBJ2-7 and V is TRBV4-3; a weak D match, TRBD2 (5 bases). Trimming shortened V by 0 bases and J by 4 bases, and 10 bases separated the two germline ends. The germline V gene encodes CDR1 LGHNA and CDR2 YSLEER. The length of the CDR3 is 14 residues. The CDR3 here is CASSQDAGDYEQYF. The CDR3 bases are TGCGCCAGCAGCCAAGACGCCGGGGATTACGAGCAGTACTTC.

The CDR3 bases are TGTGCCAGTAGTAACCCCCCGGACGGAATGCCCACTGGTGGCTACACCTTC. It is translated as CASSNPPDGMPTGGYTF. This chain links TRBV19 with TRBJ1-2; D uncertain. The CDR3 is 17 amino acids. Germline assignment: CDR1 LNHDA and CDR2 SQIVND (reference sequence). The V end lost 4 bases, the J end lost 7 bases, and 25 bases lay between the germline ends.

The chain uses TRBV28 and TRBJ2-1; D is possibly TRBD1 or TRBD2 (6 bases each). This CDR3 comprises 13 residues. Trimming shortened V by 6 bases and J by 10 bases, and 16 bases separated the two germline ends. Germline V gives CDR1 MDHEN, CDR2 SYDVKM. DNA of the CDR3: TGTGCCAGCAGCCCCCTCAGGGGAGGCGAGCAGTTCTTC. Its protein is CASSPLRGGEQFF.